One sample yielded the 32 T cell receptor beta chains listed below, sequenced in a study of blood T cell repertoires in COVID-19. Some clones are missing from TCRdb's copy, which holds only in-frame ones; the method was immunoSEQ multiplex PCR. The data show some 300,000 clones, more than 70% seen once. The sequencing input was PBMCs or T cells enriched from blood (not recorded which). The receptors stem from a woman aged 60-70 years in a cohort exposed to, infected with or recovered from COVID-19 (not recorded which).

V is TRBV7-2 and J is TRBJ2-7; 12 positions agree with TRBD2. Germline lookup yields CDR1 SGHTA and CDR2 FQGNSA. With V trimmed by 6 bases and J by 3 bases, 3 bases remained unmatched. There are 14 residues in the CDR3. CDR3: CASSTSGRSYEQYF. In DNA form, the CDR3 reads TGTGCCAGCAGTACTAGCGGGAGGAGCTACGAGCAGTACTTC.

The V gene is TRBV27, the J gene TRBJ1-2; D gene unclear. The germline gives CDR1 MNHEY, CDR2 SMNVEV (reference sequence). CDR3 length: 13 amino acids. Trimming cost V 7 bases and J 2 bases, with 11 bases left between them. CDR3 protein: CASTLHPNYGYTF. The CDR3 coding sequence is TGTGCCAGCACCTTACATCCAAACTATGGCTACACCTTC.

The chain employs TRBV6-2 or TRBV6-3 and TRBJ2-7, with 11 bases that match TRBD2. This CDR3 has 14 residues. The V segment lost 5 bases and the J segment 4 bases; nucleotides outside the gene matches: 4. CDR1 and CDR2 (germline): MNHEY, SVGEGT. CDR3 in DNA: TGTGCCAGCAGTACCAGGACTAGCGGGTACGAGCAGTACTTC. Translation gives CASSTRTSGYEQYF.

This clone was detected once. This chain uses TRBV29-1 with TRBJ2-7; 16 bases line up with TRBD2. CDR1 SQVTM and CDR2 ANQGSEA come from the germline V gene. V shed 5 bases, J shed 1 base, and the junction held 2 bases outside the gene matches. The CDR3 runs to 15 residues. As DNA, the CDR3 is TGCAGCGTTCTGGGACTAGCGGGAGGGTCCTACGAGCAGTACTTC. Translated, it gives CSVLGLAGGSYEQYF.

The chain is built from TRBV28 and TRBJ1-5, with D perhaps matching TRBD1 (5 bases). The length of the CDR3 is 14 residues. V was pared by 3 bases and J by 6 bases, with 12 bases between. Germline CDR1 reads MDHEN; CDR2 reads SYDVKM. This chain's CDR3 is CASSFGGASQPQHF. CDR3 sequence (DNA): TGTGCCAGCAGTTTTGGAGGGGCAAGTCAGCCCCAGCATTTT.

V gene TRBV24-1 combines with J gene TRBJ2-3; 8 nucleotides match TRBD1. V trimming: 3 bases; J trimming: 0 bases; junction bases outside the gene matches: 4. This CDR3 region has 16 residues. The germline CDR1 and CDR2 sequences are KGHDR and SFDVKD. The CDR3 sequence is CATSDPGQASTDTQYF. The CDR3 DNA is TGTGCCACCAGTGATCCGGGACAGGCCAGCACAGATACGCAGTATTTT.

The CDR3: CASIEGSVYSNQPQHF. The CDR3 DNA reads TGTGCCAGCATTGAGGGATCGGTTTATAGCAATCAGCCCCAGCATTTT. The V and J genes are TRBV6-6 and TRBJ1-5, with unresolved D. Germline lookup yields CDR1 MNHNY and CDR2 SVGAGI (reference sequence). V lost 7 bases, J lost 0 bases, and 16 bases lay in between. The CDR3 runs 16 residues.

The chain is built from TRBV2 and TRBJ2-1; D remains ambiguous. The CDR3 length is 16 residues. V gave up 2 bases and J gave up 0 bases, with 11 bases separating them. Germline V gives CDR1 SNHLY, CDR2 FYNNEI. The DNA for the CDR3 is TGTGCCAGCAGTGAACAGGCTCTCAGCTCCTACAATGAGCAGTTCTTC. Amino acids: CASSEQALSSYNEQFF. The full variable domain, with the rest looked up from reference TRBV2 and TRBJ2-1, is EPEVTQTPSHQVTQMGQEVILRCVPISNHLYFYWYRQILGQKVEFLVSFYNNEISEKSEIFDDQFSVERPDGSNFTLKIRSTKLEDSAMYFCASSEQALSSYNEQFFGPGTRLTVL.

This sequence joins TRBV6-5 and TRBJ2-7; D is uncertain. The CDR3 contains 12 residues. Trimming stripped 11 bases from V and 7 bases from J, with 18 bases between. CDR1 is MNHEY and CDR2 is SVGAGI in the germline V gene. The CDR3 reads CAAGGRWQEQYF. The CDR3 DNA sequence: TGTGCCGCCGGTGGCAGGTGGCAGGAGCAGTACTTC.

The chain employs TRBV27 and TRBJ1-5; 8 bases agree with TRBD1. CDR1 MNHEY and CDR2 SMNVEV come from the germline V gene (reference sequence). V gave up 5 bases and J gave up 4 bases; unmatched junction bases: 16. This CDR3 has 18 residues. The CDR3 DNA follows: TGTGCCAGCAGTCCGCCCCCAGGGCAGGGGGCAAAAAATCAGCCCCAGCATTTT. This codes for CASSPPPGQGAKNQPQHF.

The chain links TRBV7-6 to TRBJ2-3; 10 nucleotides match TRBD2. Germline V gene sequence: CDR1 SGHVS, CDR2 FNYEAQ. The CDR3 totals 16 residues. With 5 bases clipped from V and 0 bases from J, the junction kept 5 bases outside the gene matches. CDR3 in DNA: TGTGCCAGCAGCCCTAGGACTAGCGGAAGCACAGATACGCAGTATTTT. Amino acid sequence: CASSPRTSGSTDTQYF. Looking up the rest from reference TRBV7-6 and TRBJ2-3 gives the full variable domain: GAGVSQSPRYKVTKRGQDVALRCDPISGHVSLYWYRQALGQGPEFLTYFNYEAQQDKSGLPNDRFSAERPEGSISTLTIQRTEQRDSAMYRCASSPRTSGSTDTQYFGPGTRLTVL.

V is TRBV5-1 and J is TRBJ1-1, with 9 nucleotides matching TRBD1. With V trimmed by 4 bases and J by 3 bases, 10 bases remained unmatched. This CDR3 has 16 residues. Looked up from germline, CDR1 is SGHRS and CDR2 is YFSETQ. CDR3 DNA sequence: TGCGCCAGCAGCCAATTACAGGGGGCCGGGGACACTGAAGCTTTCTTT. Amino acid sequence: CASSQLQGAGDTEAFF.

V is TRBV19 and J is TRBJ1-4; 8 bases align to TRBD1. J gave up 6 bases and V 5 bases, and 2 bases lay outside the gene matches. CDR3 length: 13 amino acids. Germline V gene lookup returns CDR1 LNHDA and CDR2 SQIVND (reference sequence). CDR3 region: CASSLDRDEKLFF. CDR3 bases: TGTGCCAGTAGTTTGGACAGGGATGAAAAACTGTTTTTT.

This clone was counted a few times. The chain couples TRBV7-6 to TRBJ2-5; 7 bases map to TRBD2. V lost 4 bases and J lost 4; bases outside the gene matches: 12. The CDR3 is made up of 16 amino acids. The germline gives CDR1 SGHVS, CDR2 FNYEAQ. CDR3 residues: CASSSPAGAGRETQYF. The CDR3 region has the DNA TGTGCCAGCAGCTCCCCGGCGGGAGCCGGTCGAGAGACCCAGTACTTC.

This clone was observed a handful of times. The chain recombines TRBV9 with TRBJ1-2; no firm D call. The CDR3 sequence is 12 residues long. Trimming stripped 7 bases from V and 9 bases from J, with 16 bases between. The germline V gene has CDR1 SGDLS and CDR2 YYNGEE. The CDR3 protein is CASASRPESYTF. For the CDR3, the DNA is TGTGCCAGCGCCAGCAGGCCTGAGAGCTACACCTTC. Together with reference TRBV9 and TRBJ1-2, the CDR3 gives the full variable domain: DSGVTQTPKHLITATGQRVTLRCSPRSGDLSVYWYQQSLDQGLQFLIQYYNGEERAKGNILERFSAQQFPDLHSELNLSSLELGDSALYFCASASRPESYTFGSGTRLTVV.

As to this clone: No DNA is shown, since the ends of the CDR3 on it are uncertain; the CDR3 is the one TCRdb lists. Here the CDR3 reads CASSSSTSFTYEQYF. The genes are TRBV28 and TRBJ2-7; TRBD2, as called in the table, went unchecked against the DNA. CDR1 and CDR2 from the germline V gene are MDHEN and SYDVKM. The length of the CDR3 is 15 amino acids, counting both ends.

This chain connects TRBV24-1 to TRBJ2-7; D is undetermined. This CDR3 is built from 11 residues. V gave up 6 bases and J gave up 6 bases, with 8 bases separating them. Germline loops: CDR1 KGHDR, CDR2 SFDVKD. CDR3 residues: CATSPVGEQYF. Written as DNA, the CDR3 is TGTGCCACCAGTCCCGTCGGCGAGCAGTACTTC.

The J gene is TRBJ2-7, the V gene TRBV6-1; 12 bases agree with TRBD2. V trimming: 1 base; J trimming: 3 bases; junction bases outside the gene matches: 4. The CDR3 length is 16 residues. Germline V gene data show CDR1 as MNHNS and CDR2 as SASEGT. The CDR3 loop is CASSEEGLAGRYEQYF. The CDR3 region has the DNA TGTGCCAGCAGTGAAGAAGGACTAGCGGGACGCTACGAGCAGTACTTC.

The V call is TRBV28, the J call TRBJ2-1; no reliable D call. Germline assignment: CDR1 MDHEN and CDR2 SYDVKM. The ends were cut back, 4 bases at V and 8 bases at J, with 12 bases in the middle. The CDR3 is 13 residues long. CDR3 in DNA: TGTGCCAGCAGTTCAGTCGGCGGAGATGAGCAGTTCTTC. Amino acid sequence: CASSSVGGDEQFF.

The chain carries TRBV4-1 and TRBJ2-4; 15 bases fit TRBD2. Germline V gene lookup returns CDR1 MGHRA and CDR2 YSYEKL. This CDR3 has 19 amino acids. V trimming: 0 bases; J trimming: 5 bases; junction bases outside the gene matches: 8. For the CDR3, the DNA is TGCGCCAGCAGCCAAGAGCCTGGGACTAGCGGGAGGCCAGAAAACATTCAGTACTTC. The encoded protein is CASSQEPGTSGRPENIQYF.

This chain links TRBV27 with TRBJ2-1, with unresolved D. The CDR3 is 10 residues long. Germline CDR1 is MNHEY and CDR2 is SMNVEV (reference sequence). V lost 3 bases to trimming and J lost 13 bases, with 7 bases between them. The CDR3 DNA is TGTGCCAGCAGTTTCCCAATCCAGTTCTTC. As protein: CASSFPIQFF.

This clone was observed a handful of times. CDR3 bases: TGTGCCAGCAGTCCGATGACAGGGGGCGAGCAGTACTTC. Translating it yields CASSPMTGGEQYF. This rearrangement joins TRBV27 to TRBJ2-7; 9 bases are shared with TRBD1. The V gene end was trimmed by 5 bases and the J gene end by 6 bases; junction bases not matched to a gene: 5. Germline V gene data show CDR1 as MNHEY and CDR2 as SMNVEV (reference sequence). The CDR3 consists of 13 residues.

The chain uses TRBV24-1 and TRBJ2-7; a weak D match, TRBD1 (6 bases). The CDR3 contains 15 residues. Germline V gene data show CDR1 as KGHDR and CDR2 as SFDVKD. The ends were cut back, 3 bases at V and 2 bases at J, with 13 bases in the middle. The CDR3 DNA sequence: TGTGCCACCAGTGATCCGAGACCAGGGGCCTACGAGCAGTACTTC. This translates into CATSDPRPGAYEQYF.

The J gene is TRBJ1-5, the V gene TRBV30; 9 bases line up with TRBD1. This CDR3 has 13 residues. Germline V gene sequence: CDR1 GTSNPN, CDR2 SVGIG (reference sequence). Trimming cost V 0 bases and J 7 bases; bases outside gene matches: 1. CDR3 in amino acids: CAWSVQGAQPQHF. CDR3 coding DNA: TGTGCCTGGAGTGTACAGGGGGCCCAGCCCCAGCATTTT.

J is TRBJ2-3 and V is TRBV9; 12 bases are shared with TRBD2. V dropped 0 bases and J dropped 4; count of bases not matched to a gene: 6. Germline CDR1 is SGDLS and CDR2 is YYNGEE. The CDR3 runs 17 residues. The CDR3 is CASSVASSGRAPDTQYF. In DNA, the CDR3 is TGTGCCAGCAGCGTAGCGTCTAGCGGGAGGGCACCAGATACGCAGTATTTT.

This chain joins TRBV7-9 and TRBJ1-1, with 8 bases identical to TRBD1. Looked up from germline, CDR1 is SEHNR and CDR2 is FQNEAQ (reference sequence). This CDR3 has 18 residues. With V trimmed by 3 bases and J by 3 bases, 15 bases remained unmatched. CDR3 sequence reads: CASSFLTPGTGLYTEAFF. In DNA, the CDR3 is TGTGCCAGCAGCTTTCTCACCCCCGGGACAGGACTTTACACTGAAGCTTTCTTT.

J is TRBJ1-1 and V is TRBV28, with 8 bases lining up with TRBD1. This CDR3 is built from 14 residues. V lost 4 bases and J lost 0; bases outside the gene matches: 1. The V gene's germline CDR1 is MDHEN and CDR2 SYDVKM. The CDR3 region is CASSSGGMNTEAFF. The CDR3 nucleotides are TGTGCCAGCAGTTCAGGGGGCATGAACACTGAAGCTTTCTTT. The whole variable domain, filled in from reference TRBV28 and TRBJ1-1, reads DVKVTQSSRYLVKRTGEKVFLECVQDMDHENMFWYRQDPGLGLRLIYFSYDVKMKEKGDIPEGYSVSREKKERFSLILESASTNQTSMYLCASSSGGMNTEAFFGQGTRLTVV.

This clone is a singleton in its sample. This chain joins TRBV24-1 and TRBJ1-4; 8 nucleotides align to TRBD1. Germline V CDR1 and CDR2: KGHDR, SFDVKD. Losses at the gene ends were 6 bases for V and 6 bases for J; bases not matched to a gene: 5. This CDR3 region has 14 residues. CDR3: CATSSGGADEKLFF. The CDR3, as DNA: TGTGCCACCAGTTCAGGGGGCGCCGATGAAAAACTGTTTTTT.

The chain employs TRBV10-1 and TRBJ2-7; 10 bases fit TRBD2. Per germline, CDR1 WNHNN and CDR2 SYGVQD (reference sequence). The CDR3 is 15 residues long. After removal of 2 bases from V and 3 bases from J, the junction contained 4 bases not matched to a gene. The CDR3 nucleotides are TGCGCCAGCAGTGAGGCTAGCGGGAGCTACTACGAGCAGTACTTC. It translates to CASSEASGSYYEQYF.

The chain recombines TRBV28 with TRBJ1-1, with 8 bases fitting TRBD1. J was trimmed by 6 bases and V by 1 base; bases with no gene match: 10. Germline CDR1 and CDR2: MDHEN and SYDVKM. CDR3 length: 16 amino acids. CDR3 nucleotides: TGTGCCAGCAGTTTATTGACCCAGGGGGCGCGGCCTGAAGCTTTCTTT. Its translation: CASSLLTQGARPEAFF.

In nucleotides, the CDR3 is TGTGCCAGCAGGCACAGGAGCTCCTATAATTCACCCCTCCACTTT. Translated, it gives CASRHRSSYNSPLHF. The rearrangement links TRBV6-5 to TRBJ1-6, with D possibly TRBD1 on 5 matching bases. The CDR3 extends over 15 amino acids. CDR1 is MNHEY and CDR2 is SVGAGI in the germline V gene. Trimming removed 6 bases at V and 0 bases at J, with 9 bases between.

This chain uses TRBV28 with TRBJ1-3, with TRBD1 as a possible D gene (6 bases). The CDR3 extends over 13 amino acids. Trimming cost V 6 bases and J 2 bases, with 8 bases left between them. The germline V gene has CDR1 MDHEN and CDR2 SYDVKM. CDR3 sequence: CASSSGAGNTIYF. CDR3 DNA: TGTGCCAGCAGCTCAGGGGCTGGAAACACCATATATTTT.